This T cell receptor beta chain was identified during a study of blood T cell repertoires in COVID-19. Looking at the study overall: COVID-19 samples collected from the United States, Italy and Spain covered acute and convalescent phases.

Residents of over 20 US areas, aged roughly 18 to 89 years, made up the participants. Recovered Cohort 3 donors showed two negative PCRs, clearance, or symptom resolution. V was clipped by 6 bases and J by 0 bases; unmatched bases: 16. From germline, CDR1 is SGHAT and CDR2 FQNNGV. This CDR3 has 19 amino acids. In the original processing: How many nucleated cells were present was estimated from reference gene primer amplification. The method was immunoSEQ multiplex PCR; TCRdb's version includes in-frame clones alone and lacks a portion of them. Clone size and V and J calls were adopted from that table, with D and trimming inferred from the DNA. The data show fewer than 450,000 clones, 80% to 95% seen once.

This TCR derives from a man aged 18-30 years who had recovered from COVID-19. This chain connects TRBV11-2 to TRBJ2-5; 10 nucleotides match TRBD1. The sample comprised PBMCs or T cells enriched from blood (not recorded which). This chain's CDR3 is CASSKPGQGGRGYQETQYF. In nucleotides, the CDR3 is TGTGCCAGCAGTAAACCCGGACAGGGGGGGAGAGGGTACCAAGAGACCCAGTACTTC.